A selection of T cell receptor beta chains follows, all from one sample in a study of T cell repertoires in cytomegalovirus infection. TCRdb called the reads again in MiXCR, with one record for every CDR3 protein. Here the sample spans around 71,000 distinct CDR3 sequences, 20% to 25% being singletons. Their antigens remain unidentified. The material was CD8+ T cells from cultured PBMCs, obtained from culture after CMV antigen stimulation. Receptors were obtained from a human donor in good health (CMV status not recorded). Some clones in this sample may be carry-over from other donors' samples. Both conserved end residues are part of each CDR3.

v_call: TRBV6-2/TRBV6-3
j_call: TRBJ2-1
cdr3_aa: CASSYSAGGQFF

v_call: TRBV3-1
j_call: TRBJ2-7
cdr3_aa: CASSPRLSSSYEQYF

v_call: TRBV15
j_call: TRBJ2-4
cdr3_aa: CATSTQKVNIQYF

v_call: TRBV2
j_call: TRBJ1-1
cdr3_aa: CASSDPGGPTEAFF

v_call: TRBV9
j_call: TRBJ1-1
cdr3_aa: CASSAQTGNTEAFF

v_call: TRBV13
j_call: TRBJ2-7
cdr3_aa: CASMEAGAVEQYF

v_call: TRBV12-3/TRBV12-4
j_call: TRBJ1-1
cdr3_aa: CASSLTLNTEAFF

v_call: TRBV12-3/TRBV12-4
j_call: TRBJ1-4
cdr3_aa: CASSWGQGADEKLFF

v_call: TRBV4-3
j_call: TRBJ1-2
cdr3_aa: CASSLLTGGDGYTF

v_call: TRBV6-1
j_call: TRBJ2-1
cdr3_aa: CASSYDPYNEQFF

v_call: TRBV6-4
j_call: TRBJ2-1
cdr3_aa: CASSDSSGGANEQFF

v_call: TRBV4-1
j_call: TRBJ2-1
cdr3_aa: CASSQDQRIAFF

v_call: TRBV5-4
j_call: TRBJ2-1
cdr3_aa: CASSDSARIDGYNEQFF

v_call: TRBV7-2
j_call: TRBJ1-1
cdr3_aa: CASSFVWAFF

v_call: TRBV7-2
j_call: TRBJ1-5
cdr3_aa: CASSYGRYSNQPQHF

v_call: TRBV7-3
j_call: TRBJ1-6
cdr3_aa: CASSLTGTSYSPLHF

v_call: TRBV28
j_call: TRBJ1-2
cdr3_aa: CASSPPLGFRDYGYTF

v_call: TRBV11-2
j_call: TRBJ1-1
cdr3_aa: CASSLAYDMNTEAFF